These 9 T cell receptor beta chains share one sample of origin, sequenced in a study of Ad26.COV2.S vaccination and SARS-CoV-2 variants. Repertoires were generated with immunoSEQ multiplex PCR, while TCRdb's copy carries only in-frame clones and drops some. The sample includes approximately 400,000 clones, about 90% of them seen just once. The sequencing here drew on peripheral blood, taken after recovery from COVID-19. The receptors originated from a human donor who had recovered from COVID-19.

This sequence joins TRBV7-9 and TRBJ2-3, with TRBD2 matching over 7 bases. Per germline, CDR1 SEHNR and CDR2 FQNEAQ (reference sequence). The CDR3 length is 16 residues. V shed 4 bases and J 6 bases; nucleotides not matched to a gene: 13. CDR3 nucleotide sequence: TGTGCCAGCAGCTCCCGGCGGGGCGGGAGCGCGGATACGCAGTATTTT. The encoded protein is CASSSRRGGSADTQYF.

The chain employs TRBV19 and TRBJ2-7; 11 nucleotides line up with TRBD2. The CDR3 sequence is 15 residues long. Trimming removed 4 bases from V and 3 bases from J; junction bases left unmatched: 5. Germline V gives CDR1 LNHDA, CDR2 SQIVND (reference sequence). The CDR3 loop reads CASSTLAGGIYEQYF. The CDR3 region has the DNA TGTGCCAGTAGTACTTTAGCGGGGGGGATCTACGAGCAGTACTTC.

This clone was seen only once. The genes are TRBV9 and TRBJ1-2; D gene ambiguous. The germline V gene has CDR1 SGDLS and CDR2 YYNGEE. This CDR3 is 13 amino acids long. Trimming shortened V by 0 bases and J by 8 bases, and 11 bases separated the two germline ends. The CDR3 nucleotides read TGTGCCAGCAGCGTAGCGCCCAGAAAGGGCTACACCTTC. Protein: CASSVAPRKGYTF.

The rearrangement uses TRBV3-1 (or the pseudogene TRBV3-2) and TRBJ2-7; the match to TRBD2 covers 9 bases. Germline values: CDR1 LGHDT, CDR2 YNNKEL (reference sequence). This CDR3 is 14 amino acids long. V shed 5 bases, J shed 6 bases, and the junction held 8 bases outside the gene matches. The CDR3: CASSGRGRVGEQYF. In DNA, the CDR3 is TGTGCCAGCAGCGGACGCGGGAGGGTTGGCGAGCAGTACTTC.

The J gene is TRBJ2-1, the V gene TRBV24-1; TRBD2 agrees at 8 bases. With 9 bases clipped from V and 8 bases from J, the junction kept 5 bases outside the gene matches. This CDR3 has 12 residues. Per germline, CDR1 KGHDR and CDR2 SFDVKD. The CDR3 protein is CATSSGGDEQFF. The CDR3 DNA follows: TGTGCCACCTCGTCCGGGGGGGATGAGCAGTTCTTC.

This clone was found a few times. The chain links TRBV10-2 to TRBJ1-5; maybe TRBD1 (5 bases). Germline-derived CDR1 and CDR2 are WSHSY and SAAADI. The CDR3 covers 14 residues. V was clipped by 3 bases and J by 3 bases, with 9 bases between them. CDR3 residues: CASSESGFNQPQHF. The CDR3 nucleotides read TGCGCCAGCAGTGAATCAGGGTTCAATCAGCCCCAGCATTTT.

This rearrangement joins TRBV4-1 to TRBJ2-1; 10 bases agree with TRBD2. This CDR3 is built from 17 residues. Per the germline V gene, CDR1 is MGHRA and CDR2 is YSYEKL. J gave up 7 bases and V 4 bases, and 13 bases lay outside the gene matches. CDR3 nucleotide sequence: TGCGCCAGCAGCCTAGACACTAGCGGGGACCTGGGGAATGAGCAGTTCTTC. This encodes CASSLDTSGDLGNEQFF.

This rearrangement joins TRBV7-9 to TRBJ1-1; D call uncertain. Germline CDR1 SEHNR, CDR2 FQNEAQ (reference sequence). This CDR3 spans 14 amino acids. Trimming left V 5 bases short and J 7 bases short, with 17 bases between. The CDR3 sequence: CASSPADGTDEAFF. The CDR3 DNA sequence: TGTGCCAGCAGCCCCGCCGACGGTACCGATGAAGCTTTCTTT. The complete variable domain, with remaining parts taken from reference TRBV7-9 and TRBJ1-1, reads DTGVSQNPRHKITKRGQNVTFRCDPISEHNRLYWYRQTLGQGPEFLTYFQNEAQLEKSRLLSDRFSAERPKGSFSTLEIQRTEQGDSAMYLCASSPADGTDEAFFGQGTRLTVV.

V usage is TRBV18 and J usage is TRBJ1-4, with a tentative D call TRBD1 (5 bases). V gave up 3 bases and J gave up 1 base, with 18 bases separating them. The germline V gene encodes CDR1 KGHSH and CDR2 LQKENI. There are 18 residues in the CDR3. CDR3 sequence (DNA): TGTGCCAGCTCACCGTCGGGAGGGCCTAGGGGAACTAATGAAAAACTGTTTTTT. Translated, it gives CASSPSGGPRGTNEKLFF.